This T cell receptor (beta chain) came from a study of vaccination and CD4 T cells after COVID-19. About the study: Typically, post-vaccine samples were obtained a median around 72 days after dose two, within a range of 14 to 241.

Points on this clonotype: The target antigen is unknown.

This CDR3 is built from 15 residues. The V segment lost 2 bases and the J segment 6 bases; nucleotides outside the gene matches: 8. Germline V gene data show CDR1 as DFQATT and CDR2 as SNEGSKA (reference sequence). Treatment in this sample: approximately nine-day PBMC culture with coronavirus spike peptide pools or control peptides (ViraFEST assay). Oncomine TCR Beta short-read sequencing was applied to DNA from cultured CD4+ T cells. One entry per CDR3 protein results from TCRdb running MiXCR on the PCR reads. This table holds more than 12,000 distinct CDR3 sequences, 65% to 75% found once. Sequencing was carried out using CD4+ T cells from blood, cultured in vitro. This sequence originates from a human donor who had recovered from COVID-19. This rearrangement joins TRBV20-1 to TRBJ2-7; 12 nucleotides agree with TRBD2. The CDR3 loop reads CSARPPSGRALEQYF. The CDR3 DNA reads TGCAGTGCTAGACCCCCTAGCGGGAGGGCCCTCGAGCAGTACTTC.